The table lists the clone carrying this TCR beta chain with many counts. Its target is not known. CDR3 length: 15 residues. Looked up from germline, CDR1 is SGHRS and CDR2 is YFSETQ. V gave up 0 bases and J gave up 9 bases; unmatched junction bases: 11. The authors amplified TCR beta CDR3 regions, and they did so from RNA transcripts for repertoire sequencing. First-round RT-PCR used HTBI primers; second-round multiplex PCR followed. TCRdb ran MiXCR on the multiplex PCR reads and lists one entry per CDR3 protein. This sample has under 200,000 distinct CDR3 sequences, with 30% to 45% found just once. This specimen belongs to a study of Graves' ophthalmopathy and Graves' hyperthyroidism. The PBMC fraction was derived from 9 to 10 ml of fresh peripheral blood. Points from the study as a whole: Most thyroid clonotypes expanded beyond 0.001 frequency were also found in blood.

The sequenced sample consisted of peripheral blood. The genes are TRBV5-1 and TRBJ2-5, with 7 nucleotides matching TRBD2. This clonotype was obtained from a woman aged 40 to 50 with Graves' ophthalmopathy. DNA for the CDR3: TGCGCCAGCAGCTTGGAGGGACTAACACCGGGATCCCAGTACTTC. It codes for CASSLEGLTPGSQYF.